The 25 T cell receptor beta chains reported below all come from one sample, sequenced in a study of T cell responses to AZD1222 COVID-19 vaccine. Assay used: immunoSEQ multiplex PCR; TCRdb lists only in-frame clones, some missing. The table has over 110,000 clones, roughly 88% seen once. Sequencing was performed on peripheral blood, taken 28 days after the second AZD1222 dose. All receptors derive from an adult who received the AZD1222 COVID-19 vaccine.

The rearrangement joins TRBV25-1 to TRBJ2-7; D may be TRBD1 or TRBD2 (6 bases each). This CDR3 comprises 16 residues. The germline V and J ends were trimmed by 6 bases and 4 bases, with 22 bases remaining between them. Germline values: CDR1 MGHDK, CDR2 SYGVNS. This CDR3 reads CASRGVVMGGQYEQYF. CDR3 nucleotide sequence: TGTGCCAGCAGGGGGGTAGTAATGGGGGGCCAATACGAGCAGTACTTC.

The V gene is TRBV3-1 (or the pseudogene TRBV3-2), the J gene TRBJ2-2, with D possibly TRBD2 on 6 matching bases. The germline CDR1 and CDR2 sequences are LGHDT and YNNKEL (reference sequence). V was shortened by 4 bases and J by 2 bases, with 14 bases between the two germline ends. This CDR3 contains 16 residues. CDR3: CASSRAGTLNTGELFF. In nucleotides, the CDR3 is TGTGCCAGCAGCCGAGCCGGGACTTTAAACACCGGGGAGCTGTTTTTT.

Remarks on this clone: The final CDR3 position lacks the conserved phenylalanine or tryptophan, pointing to a likely read error. This chain uses TRBV5-4 with TRBJ1-2; D remains unclear. The CDR3 extends over 11 amino acids. V shed 0 bases and J shed 5 bases, with 2 bases lying between them. The germline V gene has CDR1 SGHNT and CDR2 YYREEE (reference sequence). The CDR3 spells CASSLGYGYTL. DNA of the CDR3: TGTGCCAGCAGCTTGGGATATGGCTACACCCTC.

The chain carries TRBV29-1 and TRBJ1-4, with a possible D match to TRBD1 (5 bases). The CDR3 totals 14 residues. The germline gives CDR1 SQVTM, CDR2 ANQGSEA. Between the trimmed V and J ends, which lost 4 bases and 4 bases, there was a span of 13 bases. The CDR3 coding sequence is TGCAGCGTTGGAGAAGGGACCCGTAATGAAAAACTGTTTTTT. This encodes CSVGEGTRNEKLFF.

The chain has TRBV4-2 and TRBJ1-5, with TRBD1 as a possible D gene (5 bases). Germline-derived CDR1 and CDR2 are LGHNA and YNFKEQ. Trimming stripped 0 bases from V and 11 bases from J, with 17 bases between. The CDR3 runs 15 residues. The CDR3 reads CASSQDVQGPRSQHF. The CDR3 DNA follows: TGTGCCAGCAGCCAAGATGTGCAGGGCCCCAGGTCCCAGCATTTT.

The rearrangement uses TRBV12-3 or TRBV12-4 and TRBJ1-6; a possible D gene is TRBD1 (6 bases). V lost 6 bases and J lost 18, with 18 bases in between. This CDR3 spans 12 amino acids. The CDR3 region has the DNA TGTGCCAGCAGAAGGGGAGGGGGTCATCGCCACTTT. Encoded protein: CASRRGGGHRHF.

This sequence joins TRBV27 and TRBJ1-2; D possibly corresponds to TRBD1 (5 bases). V lost 3 bases and J lost 4, with 9 bases in between. This CDR3 comprises 13 residues. Germline CDR1 and CDR2: MNHEY and SMNVEV (reference sequence). Written as DNA, the CDR3 is TGTGCCAGCAGTTTCCCAGGGAGCTATGGCTACACCTTC. Translated: CASSFPGSYGYTF.

J is TRBJ2-7 and V is TRBV24-1; D gene unclear. Germline loops: CDR1 KGHDR, CDR2 SFDVKD. Trimming cost V 8 bases and J 2 bases, with 9 bases left between them. The CDR3 runs 12 residues. This CDR3 is CATILVPYEQYF. The CDR3 DNA follows: TGTGCCACCATACTGGTTCCCTACGAGCAGTACTTC.

The chain recombines TRBV6-2 or TRBV6-3 with TRBJ2-7, with a tentative D call TRBD2 (5 bases). Germline assignment: CDR1 MNHEY and CDR2 SVGEGT. V lost 5 bases and J 2 bases, leaving 16 bases between the germline ends. This CDR3 region has 15 residues. CDR3 sequence: CASSPDYGRAYEQYF. In nucleotides, the CDR3 is TGTGCCAGCAGTCCCGACTACGGCCGGGCCTACGAGCAGTACTTC.

The chain uses TRBV9 and TRBJ1-1; no clear D gene. V shed 3 bases and J shed 6 bases, with 15 bases lying between them. CDR3 length: 14 residues. CDR1 SGDLS and CDR2 YYNGEE come from the germline V gene. The DNA of the CDR3 is TGTGCCAGCAGCGCCGATAGGGTACTCGCTGAAGCTTTCTTT. This codes for CASSADRVLAEAFF.

The rearrangement joins TRBV7-9 to TRBJ2-7; 11 nucleotides agree with TRBD1. Germline CDR1 is SEHNR and CDR2 is FQNEAQ (reference sequence). V shed 3 bases and J 5 bases; nucleotides not matched to a gene: 6. CDR3 length: 15 residues. The CDR3 loop reads CASSFGDRGNDEQYF. The CDR3 DNA reads TGTGCCAGCAGCTTTGGGGACAGGGGGAACGACGAGCAGTACTTC. The variable domain in full, completed from reference TRBV7-9 and TRBJ2-7, reads DTGVSQNPRHKITKRGQNVTFRCDPISEHNRLYWYRQTLGQGPEFLTYFQNEAQLEKSRLLSDRFSAERPKGSFSTLEIQRTEQGDSAMYLCASSFGDRGNDEQYFGPGTRLTVT.

This chain connects TRBV5-3 to TRBJ2-2; no clear D gene. TRBV5-3 is an ORF, with its function uncertain. This CDR3 is 14 amino acids long. V lost 1 base and J 8 bases, leaving 12 bases between the germline ends. For the CDR3, the DNA is TGTGCCAGAAGCTTGAAGGAGCCCCCTGGGGAGCTGTTTTTT. This encodes CARSLKEPPGELFF.

V is TRBV7-8 and J is TRBJ1-1; 7 bases fit TRBD1. The CDR3 totals 22 residues. V was clipped by 3 bases and J by 2 bases; unmatched bases: 27. CDR1 and CDR2 from the germline V gene are SGHVS and FQNEAQ. The CDR3 region is CASSFQRQGGIPGDIFNTEAFF. In DNA, the CDR3 is TGTGCCAGCAGCTTCCAGCGACAGGGCGGTATTCCAGGTGACATCTTTAACACTGAAGCTTTCTTT.

V is TRBV11-2 and J is TRBJ1-4; tentative D call: TRBD1 (6 bases). Trimming shortened V by 4 bases and J by 5 bases, and 14 bases separated the two germline ends. The CDR3 runs 15 residues. CDR1 SGHAT and CDR2 FQNNGV come from the germline V gene. CDR3 in DNA: TGTGCCAGCAGCTCCCAACGGGGGCAGAATGAAAAACTGTTTTTT. Translation: CASSSQRGQNEKLFF.

The chain has TRBV2 and TRBJ2-2; no reliable D call. This CDR3 is built from 14 residues. Trimming removed 4 bases at V and 2 bases at J, with 8 bases between. CDR1 SNHLY and CDR2 FYNNEI come from the germline V gene. CDR3 in amino acids: CASSVLSNTGELFF. In DNA form, the CDR3 reads TGTGCCAGCAGTGTACTTTCAAACACCGGGGAGCTGTTTTTT.

The chain is built from TRBV28 and TRBJ1-2; possible D gene TRBD1, 5 bases. Trimming shortened V by 4 bases and J by 4 bases, and 7 bases separated the two germline ends. Germline CDR1 reads MDHEN; CDR2 reads SYDVKM. CDR3 length: 12 residues. The CDR3 is CASSWGGYGYTF. The CDR3 nucleotides are TGTGCCAGCAGTTGGGGGGGCTATGGCTACACCTTC.

The chain recombines TRBV7-9 with TRBJ2-1; unclear D gene. V shed 1 base and J shed 6 bases, with 7 bases lying between them. In germline, CDR1 is SEHNR, CDR2 FQNEAQ (reference sequence). The CDR3 runs 13 residues. Written as DNA, the CDR3 is TGTGCCAGCAGCTTAGGTACTGCCAATGAGCAGTTCTTC. It is translated as CASSLGTANEQFF.

The rearrangement joins TRBV6-5 to TRBJ2-1; TRBD2 matches at 11 bases. This CDR3 has 16 residues. Germline-derived CDR1 and CDR2 are MNHEY and SVGAGI. Trimming took 2 bases from V and 4 from J; bases not matched to a gene: 4. The CDR3 here is CASSYPTSGIYNEQFF. In DNA form, the CDR3 reads TGTGCCAGCAGTTACCCGACTAGCGGGATTTACAATGAGCAGTTCTTC.

The chain carries TRBV7-9 and TRBJ1-2; possibly TRBD1 for D (6 bases). Germline values: CDR1 SEHNR, CDR2 FQNEAQ (reference sequence). V dropped 0 bases and J dropped 7 bases, with 15 bases sitting between them. The CDR3 is 15 amino acids. CDR3 amino acids: CASSLARAGEGGYTF. The CDR3 nucleotides read TGTGCCAGCAGCTTAGCCCGGGCAGGGGAGGGTGGCTACACCTTC.

J is TRBJ2-7 and V is TRBV5-8; 10 bases match TRBD2. V was pared by 1 base and J by 4 bases, with 2 bases of the junction left unmatched. The germline V gene has CDR1 SGHTS and CDR2 YDEGEE. This CDR3 region has 14 residues. CDR3 DNA: TGTGCCAGCAGCTTGTCAGCGGGAGGGTACGAGCAGTACTTC. As protein: CASSLSAGGYEQYF.

J is TRBJ1-2 and V is TRBV4-2; D unclear. The length of the CDR3 is 14 residues. Germline-derived CDR1 and CDR2 are LGHNA and YNFKEQ. The germline V and J ends were trimmed by 0 bases and 8 bases, with 13 bases remaining between them. The CDR3 DNA reads as TGTGCCAGCAGCCAAGATGGCGTTATAGGGGGCTACACCTTC. Translated, it gives CASSQDGVIGGYTF.

This chain joins TRBV2 and TRBJ2-7, with D possibly called TRBD1 or TRBD2 (6 bases each). CDR1 SNHLY and CDR2 FYNNEI come from the germline V gene. V lost 1 base, J lost 5 bases, and 18 bases lay in between. This CDR3 has 16 amino acids. This CDR3 reads CASSEGTAGTLDEQYV. The CDR3 DNA is TGTGCCAGCAGTGAAGGGACAGCAGGGACTTTAGACGAGCAGTACGTC.

The rearrangement joins TRBV6-5 to TRBJ2-7, with 7 bases matching TRBD2. The CDR3 extends over 16 amino acids. With V trimmed by 0 bases and J by 0 bases, 5 bases remained unmatched. Germline lookup yields CDR1 MNHEY and CDR2 SVGAGI. CDR3 loop: CASSYSLGGSSYEQYF. CDR3 DNA sequence: TGTGCCAGCAGTTACTCGTTGGGGGGGAGCTCCTACGAGCAGTACTTC.

The chain links TRBV18 to TRBJ2-3; 7 bases agree with TRBD1. V lost 1 base and J lost 0; bases outside the gene matches: 10. The CDR3 covers 18 residues. Germline values: CDR1 KGHSH, CDR2 LQKENI. CDR3 in DNA: TGTGCCAGCTCACCACTGCTCAAGGGGGCCGGCAGCACAGATACGCAGTATTTT. Its translation is CASSPLLKGAGSTDTQYF.

The CDR3 region is CSVEDRYTIYF. The DNA of the CDR3 is TGCAGCGTTGAAGACAGGTATACCATATATTTT. V gene TRBV29-1 combines with J gene TRBJ1-3; D ambiguous. Germline V gives CDR1 SQVTM, CDR2 ANQGSEA. The V and J ends lost 0 bases and 10 bases respectively, with 7 bases between them. The CDR3 runs 11 residues.